This entry describes one T cell receptor (beta chain). The source of the sample is a study of blood T cell repertoires in COVID-19. Study-level background: Spain, Italy and the United States supplied samples that represented acute and convalescent COVID-19. PBMCs, B-cell-depleted T cells, or T cells provided the cDNA or gDNA that made up the material.

The authors' processing: Amplifying reference gene primers gave estimates of nucleated cell counts. Profiled with immunoSEQ multiplex PCR; TCRdb holds only in-frame clones, not every one. V, J and clone size were drawn from that table, and D and trimming were deduced from the DNA. The data show about 110,000 clones, just over 85% seen once. Sequenced material: peripheral blood. This TCR was recovered from a human donor in a cohort sampled during active COVID-19.

The CDR3 coding sequence is TGTGCCAGCAGCTTAAGCTCTAGCGGGGGATACAATGAGCAGTTCTTC. The encoded protein is CASSLSSSGGYNEQFF. The V call is TRBV7-3, the J call TRBJ2-1; 10 bases match TRBD2. The CDR3 contains 16 residues. Per the germline V gene, CDR1 is SGHTA and CDR2 is FQGTGA. After removal of 1 base from V and 4 bases from J, the junction contained 4 bases not matched to a gene.